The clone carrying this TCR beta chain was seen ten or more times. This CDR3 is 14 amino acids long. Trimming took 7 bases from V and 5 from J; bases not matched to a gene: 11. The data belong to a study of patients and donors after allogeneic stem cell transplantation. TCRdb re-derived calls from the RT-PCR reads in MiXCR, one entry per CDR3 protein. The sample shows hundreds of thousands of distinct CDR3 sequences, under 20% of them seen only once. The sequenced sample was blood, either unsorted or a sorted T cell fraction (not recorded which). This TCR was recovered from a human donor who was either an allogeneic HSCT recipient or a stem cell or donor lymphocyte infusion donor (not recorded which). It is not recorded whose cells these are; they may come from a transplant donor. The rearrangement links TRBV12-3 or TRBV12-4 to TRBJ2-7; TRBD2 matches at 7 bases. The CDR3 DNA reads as TGTGCCAGCACCCTAGCGGTGAGGGCCCACGAGCAGTACTTC. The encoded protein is CASTLAVRAHEQYF.